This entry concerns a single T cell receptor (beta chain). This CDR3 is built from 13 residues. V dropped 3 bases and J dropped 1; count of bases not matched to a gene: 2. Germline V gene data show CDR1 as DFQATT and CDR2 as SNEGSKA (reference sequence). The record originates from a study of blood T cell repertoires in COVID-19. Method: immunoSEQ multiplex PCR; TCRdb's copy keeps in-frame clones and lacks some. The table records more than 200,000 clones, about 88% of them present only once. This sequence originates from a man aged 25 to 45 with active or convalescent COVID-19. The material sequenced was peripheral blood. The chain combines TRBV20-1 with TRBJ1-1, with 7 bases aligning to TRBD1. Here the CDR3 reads CSASYRGNTEAFF. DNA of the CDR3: TGCAGTGCTAGTTACAGGGGGAACACTGAAGCTTTCTTT.